The T cell receptor (beta chain) described here comes from a study of blood T cell repertoires in COVID-19. Study at large: The samples span acute and convalescent COVID-19 from the United States, Italy and Spain.

Per the study methods: Counts of nucleated cells, estimated from reference gene primer amplification, were obtained. The table came from immunoSEQ multiplex PCR; TCRdb's copy has only in-frame clones and leaves some out. The DNA gave D and trimming, while V, J and clone size come from that table. This sample has approximately 470,000 clones; 75% to 90% occur once, and the top ten carry under 0.75%. CDR3 length: 15 amino acids. The V gene's germline CDR1 is GTSNPN and CDR2 SVGIG (reference sequence). V shed 2 bases, J shed 8 bases, and the junction held 10 bases outside the gene matches. Cohort placement rested on clinical history that participants reported themselves.

The gene calls are TRBV30 and TRBJ1-4; 8 nucleotides match TRBD1. The clonotype originates from a young woman who had recovered from COVID-19. Input material: PBMCs or T cells enriched from blood (not recorded which). The DNA for the CDR3 is TGTGCCTGGAGTCAAGGACAGGGTGAGGGCGAAAAACTGTTTTTT. It yields the protein CAWSQGQGEGEKLFF. The whole variable domain, filled in from reference TRBV30 and TRBJ1-4, reads SQTIHQWPATLVQPVGSPLSLECTVEGTSNPNLYWYRQAAGRGLQLLFYSVGIGQISSEVPQNLSASRPQDRQFILSSKKLLLSDSGFYLCAWSQGQGEGEKLFFGSGTQLSVL.